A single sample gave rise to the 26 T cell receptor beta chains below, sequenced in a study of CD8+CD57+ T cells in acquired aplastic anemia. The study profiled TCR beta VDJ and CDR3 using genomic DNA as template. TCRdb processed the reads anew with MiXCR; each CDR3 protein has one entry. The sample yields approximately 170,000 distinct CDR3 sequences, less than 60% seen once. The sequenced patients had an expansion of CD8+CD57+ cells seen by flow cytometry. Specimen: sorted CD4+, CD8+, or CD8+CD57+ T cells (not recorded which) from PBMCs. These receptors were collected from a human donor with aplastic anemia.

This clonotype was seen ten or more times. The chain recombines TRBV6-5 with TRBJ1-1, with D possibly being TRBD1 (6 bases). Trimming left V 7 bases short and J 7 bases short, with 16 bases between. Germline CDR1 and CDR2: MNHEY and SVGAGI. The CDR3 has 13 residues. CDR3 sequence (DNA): TGTGCCAGCAAGGTTCACAGGGCGGGTGAAGCTTTCTTT. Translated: CASKVHRAGEAFF.

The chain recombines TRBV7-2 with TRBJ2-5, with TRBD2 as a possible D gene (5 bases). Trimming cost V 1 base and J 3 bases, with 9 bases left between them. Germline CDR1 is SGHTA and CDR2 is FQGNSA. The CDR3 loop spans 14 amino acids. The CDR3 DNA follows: TGTGCCAGCAGCTTAGGTGGGAGAAAAGAGACCCAGTACTTC. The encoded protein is CASSLGGRKETQYF.

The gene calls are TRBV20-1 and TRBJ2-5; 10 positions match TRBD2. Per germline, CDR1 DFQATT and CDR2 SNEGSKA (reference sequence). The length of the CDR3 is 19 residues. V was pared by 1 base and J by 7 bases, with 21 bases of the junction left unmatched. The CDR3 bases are TGCAGTGCTAGAGGGCAGGTAAGACGAAGCGGGGGGGCCGGGGGGACCCAGTACTTC. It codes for CSARGQVRRSGGAGGTQYF.

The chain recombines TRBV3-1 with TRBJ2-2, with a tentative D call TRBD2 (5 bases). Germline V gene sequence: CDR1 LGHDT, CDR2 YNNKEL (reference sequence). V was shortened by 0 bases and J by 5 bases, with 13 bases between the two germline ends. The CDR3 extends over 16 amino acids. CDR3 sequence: CASSQDLVGRTGELFF. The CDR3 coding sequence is TGTGCCAGCAGCCAAGATCTGGTAGGGAGAACCGGGGAGCTGTTTTTT.

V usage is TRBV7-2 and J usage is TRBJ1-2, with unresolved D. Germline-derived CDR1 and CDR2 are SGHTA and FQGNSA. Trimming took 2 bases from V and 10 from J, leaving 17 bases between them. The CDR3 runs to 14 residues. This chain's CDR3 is CASSLSEQDVAYTF. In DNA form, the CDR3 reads TGTGCCAGCAGCTTAAGCGAGCAGGACGTCGCCTACACCTTC.

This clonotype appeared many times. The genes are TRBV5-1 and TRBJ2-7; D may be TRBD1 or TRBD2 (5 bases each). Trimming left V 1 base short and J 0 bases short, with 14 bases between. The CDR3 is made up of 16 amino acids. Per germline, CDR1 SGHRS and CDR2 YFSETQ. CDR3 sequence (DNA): TGCGCCAGCAGCTTGTGGGAACAGGAGGTCTCCTACGAGCAGTACGTC. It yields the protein CASSLWEQEVSYEQYV.

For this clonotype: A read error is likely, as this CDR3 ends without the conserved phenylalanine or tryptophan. The CDR3 loop reads CASSAGPSTEKLFL. The DNA of the CDR3 is TGTGCCAGTAGTGCGGGACCTTCGACTGAAAAACTGTTTCTT. The chain is built from TRBV19 and TRBJ1-4, with D maybe TRBD1 (5 bases). The V gene's germline CDR1 is LNHDA and CDR2 SQIVND (reference sequence). CDR3 length: 14 residues. Trimming stripped 5 bases from V and 7 bases from J, with 14 bases between.

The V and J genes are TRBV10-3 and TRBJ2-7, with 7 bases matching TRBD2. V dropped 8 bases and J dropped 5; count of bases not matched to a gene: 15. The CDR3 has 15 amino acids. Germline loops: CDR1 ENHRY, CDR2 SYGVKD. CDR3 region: CAIGGGTPSDNEQYV. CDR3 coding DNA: TGTGCCATCGGGGGGGGAACACCCTCGGACAACGAGCAGTACGTC.

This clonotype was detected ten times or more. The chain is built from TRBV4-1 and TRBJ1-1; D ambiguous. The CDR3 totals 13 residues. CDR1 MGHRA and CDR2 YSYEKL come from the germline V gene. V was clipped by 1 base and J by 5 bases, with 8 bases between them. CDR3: CASSQVSLTEAFF. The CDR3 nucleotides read TGCGCCAGCAGCCAAGTATCGCTGACTGAAGCTTTCTTT.

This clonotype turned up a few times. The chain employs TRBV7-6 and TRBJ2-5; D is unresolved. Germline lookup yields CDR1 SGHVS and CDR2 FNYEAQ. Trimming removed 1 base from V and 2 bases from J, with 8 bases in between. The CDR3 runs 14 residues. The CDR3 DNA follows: TGTGCCAGCAGCTTAGAAAGGGCACAAGAGACCCAGTACTTC. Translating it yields CASSLERAQETQYF.

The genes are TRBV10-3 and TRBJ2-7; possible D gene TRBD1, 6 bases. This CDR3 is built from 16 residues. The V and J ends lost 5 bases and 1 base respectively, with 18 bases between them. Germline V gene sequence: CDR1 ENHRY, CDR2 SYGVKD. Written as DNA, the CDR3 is TGTGCCATCAGTCCTTCCGGGACCAGGGGATCCTACGAGCAGTACGTC. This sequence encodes CAISPSGTRGSYEQYV.

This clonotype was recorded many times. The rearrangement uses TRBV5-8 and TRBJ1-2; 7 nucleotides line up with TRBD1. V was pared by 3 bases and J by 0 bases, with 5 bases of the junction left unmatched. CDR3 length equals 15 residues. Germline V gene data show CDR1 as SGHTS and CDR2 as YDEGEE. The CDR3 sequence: CASSSRQGPNYGYTF. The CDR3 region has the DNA TGTGCCAGCAGCTCCCGACAGGGACCTAACTATGGCTACACCTTC.

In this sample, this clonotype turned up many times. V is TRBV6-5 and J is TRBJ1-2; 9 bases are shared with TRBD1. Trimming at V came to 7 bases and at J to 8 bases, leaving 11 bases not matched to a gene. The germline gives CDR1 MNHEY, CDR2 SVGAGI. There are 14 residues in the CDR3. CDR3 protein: CASTRVQGAKGYTF. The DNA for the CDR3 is TGTGCCAGCACTCGAGTACAGGGGGCGAAGGGCTACACCTTC.

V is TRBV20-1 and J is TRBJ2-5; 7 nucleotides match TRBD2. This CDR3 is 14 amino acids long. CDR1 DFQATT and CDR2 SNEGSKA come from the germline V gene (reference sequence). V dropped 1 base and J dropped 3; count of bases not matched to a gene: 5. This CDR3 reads CSARGLAAKETQYF. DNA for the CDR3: TGCAGTGCTAGAGGCCTAGCGGCTAAAGAGACCCAGTACTTC.

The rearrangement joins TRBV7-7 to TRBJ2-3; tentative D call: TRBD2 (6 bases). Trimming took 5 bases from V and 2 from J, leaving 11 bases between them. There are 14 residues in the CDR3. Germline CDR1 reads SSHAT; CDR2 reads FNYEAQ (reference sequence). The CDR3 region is CASSRGEVTDTQYF. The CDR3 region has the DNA TGTGCCAGCAGCAGAGGGGAGGTCACAGATACGCAGTATTTT.

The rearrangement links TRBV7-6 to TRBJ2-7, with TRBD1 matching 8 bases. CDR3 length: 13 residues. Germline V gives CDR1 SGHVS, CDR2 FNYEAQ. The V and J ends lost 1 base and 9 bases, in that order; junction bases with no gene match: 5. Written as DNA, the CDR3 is TGTGCCAGCAGCTTAGGACAGGGGCCATTGCAGTACTTC. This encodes CASSLGQGPLQYF.

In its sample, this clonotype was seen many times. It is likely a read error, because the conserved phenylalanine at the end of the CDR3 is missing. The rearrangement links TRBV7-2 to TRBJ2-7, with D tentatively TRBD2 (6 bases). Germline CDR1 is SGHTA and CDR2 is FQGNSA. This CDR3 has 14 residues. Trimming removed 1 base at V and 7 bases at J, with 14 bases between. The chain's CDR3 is CASSLVGTAGEQYL. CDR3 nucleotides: TGTGCCAGCAGCTTAGTCGGTACCGCGGGAGAGCAGTACCTC.

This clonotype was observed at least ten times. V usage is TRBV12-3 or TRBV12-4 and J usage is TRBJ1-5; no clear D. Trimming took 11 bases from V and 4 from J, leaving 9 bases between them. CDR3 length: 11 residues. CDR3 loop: CAYFQNQPQHF. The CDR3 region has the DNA TGTGCCTATTTCCAAAATCAGCCCCAGCATTTT.

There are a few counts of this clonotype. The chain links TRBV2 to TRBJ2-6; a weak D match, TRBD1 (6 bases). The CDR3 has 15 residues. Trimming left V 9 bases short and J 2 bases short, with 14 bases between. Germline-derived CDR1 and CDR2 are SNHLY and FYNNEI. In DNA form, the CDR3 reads TGTGCCAGTCAACAGGGAGCAGCTGGGGCCAACGTCCTGACTTTC. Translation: CASQQGAAGANVLTF.

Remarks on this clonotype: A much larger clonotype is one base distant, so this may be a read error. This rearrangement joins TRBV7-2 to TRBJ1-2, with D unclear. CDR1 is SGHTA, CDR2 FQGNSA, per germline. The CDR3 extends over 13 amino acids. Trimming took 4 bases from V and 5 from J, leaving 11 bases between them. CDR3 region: CASSWVAGYGYTF. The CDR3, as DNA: TGTGCCAGCAGCTGGGTCGCAGGTTATGGCTACACCTTC.

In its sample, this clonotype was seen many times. CDR3 nucleotides: TGCGCCAGCAGCGCCGGGACTAGTAGGGAGACCCAGTACTTC. This codes for CASSAGTSRETQYF. The chain combines TRBV5-1 with TRBJ2-5, with 8 bases aligning to TRBD2. Germline CDR1 and CDR2: SGHRS and YFSETQ. The CDR3 runs 14 residues. The J segment lost 5 bases and the V segment lost 4 bases, leaving 7 bases of the junction unmatched. The full variable domain, completed using reference TRBV5-1 and TRBJ2-5, is KAGVTQTPRYLIKTRGQQVTLSCSPISGHRSVSWYQQTPGQGLQFLFEYFSETQRNKGNFPGRFSGRQFSNSRSEMNVSTLELGDSALYLCASSAGTSRETQYFGPGTRLLVL.

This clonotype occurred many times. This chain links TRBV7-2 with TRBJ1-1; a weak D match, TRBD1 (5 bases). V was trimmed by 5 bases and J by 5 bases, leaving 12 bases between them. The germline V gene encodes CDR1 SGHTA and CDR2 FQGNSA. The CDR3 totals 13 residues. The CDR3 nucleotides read TGTGCCAGCAGCCGGGACCGTCGGACTGAAGCTTTCTTT. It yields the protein CASSRDRRTEAFF.

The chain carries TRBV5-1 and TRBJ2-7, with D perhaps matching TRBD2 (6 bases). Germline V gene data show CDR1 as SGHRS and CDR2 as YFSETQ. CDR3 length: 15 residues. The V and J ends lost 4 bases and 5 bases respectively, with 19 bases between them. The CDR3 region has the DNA TGCGCCAGCAGCCCGGAGGGTGGGGGTGGGAACGAGCAGTACTTC. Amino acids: CASSPEGGGGNEQYF.

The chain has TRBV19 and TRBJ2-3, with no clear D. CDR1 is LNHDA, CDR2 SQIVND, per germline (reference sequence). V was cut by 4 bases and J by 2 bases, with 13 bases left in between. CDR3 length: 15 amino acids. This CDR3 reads CASSSASASTDTQYF. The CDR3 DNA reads TGTGCCAGTAGTAGCGCCTCCGCGTCCACAGATACGCAGTATTTT.

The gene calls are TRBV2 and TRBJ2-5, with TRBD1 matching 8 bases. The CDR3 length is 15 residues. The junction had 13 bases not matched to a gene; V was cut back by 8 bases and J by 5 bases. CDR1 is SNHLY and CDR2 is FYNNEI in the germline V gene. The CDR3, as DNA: TGTGCCAGCGGGTCAGGGACAGGAGGGAGGGAGACCCAGTACTTC. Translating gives CASGSGTGGRETQYF.

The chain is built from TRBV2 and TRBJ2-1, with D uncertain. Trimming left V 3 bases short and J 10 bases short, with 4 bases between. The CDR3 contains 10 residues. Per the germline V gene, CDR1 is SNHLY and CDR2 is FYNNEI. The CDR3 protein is CASSDAEQFF. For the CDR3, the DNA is TGTGCCAGCAGTGATGCAGAGCAGTTCTTC. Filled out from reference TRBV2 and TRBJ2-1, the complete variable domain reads EPEVTQTPSHQVTQMGQEVILRCVPISNHLYFYWYRQILGQKVEFLVSFYNNEISEKSEIFDDQFSVERPDGSNFTLKIRSTKLEDSAMYFCASSDAEQFFGPGTRLTVL.